One and the same sample provided the 12 T cell receptor beta chains below, sequenced in a study of cytomegalovirus exposure and HLA in healthy donors. It was with 60 Vbeta and 13 Jbeta primers that the PCR ran. Some clones are missing from TCRdb's copy, which holds only in-frame ones; the method was immunoSEQ multiplex PCR. The table records approximately 240,000 clones, over 65% of them present only once. Sequenced input: PBMCs. Receptor source: a woman aged 60-75 years in good health and CMV-seropositive.

The chain has TRBV18 and TRBJ2-1; perhaps TRBD2 as D (6 bases). This CDR3 region has 15 residues. V was clipped by 1 base and J by 6 bases, with 13 bases between them. Germline CDR1 KGHSH, CDR2 LQKENI. The CDR3, as DNA: TGTGCCAGCTCACCACAAAGGGAGGCGATCAATGAGCAGTTCTTC. This encodes CASSPQREAINEQFF.

In DNA, the CDR3 is TGTGCCAGTAGCCTCGGTATCCCAGATACGCAGTATTTT. As protein: CASSLGIPDTQYF. The chain employs TRBV6-1 and TRBJ2-3; D uncertain. The CDR3 covers 13 residues. Germline assignment: CDR1 MNHNS and CDR2 SASEGT. V dropped 9 bases and J dropped 4 bases, with 14 bases sitting between them.

The V and J genes are TRBV7-3 and TRBJ1-2; D not certain. The CDR3 has 12 residues. Germline V lookup: CDR1 SGHTA, CDR2 FQGTGA. The V and J ends lost 5 bases and 5 bases respectively, with 9 bases between them. The CDR3 DNA is TGTGCCAGCAGCCCGCGGCCTTATGGCTACACCTTC. Amino acids: CASSPRPYGYTF.

CDR3 sequence: CASSHPSGGYEQYF. CDR3 DNA sequence: TGCGCCAGCAGCCACCCTAGCGGGGGCTACGAGCAGTACTTC. J is TRBJ2-7 and V is TRBV4-1; 10 bases line up with TRBD2. Per the germline V gene, CDR1 is MGHRA and CDR2 is YSYEKL. This CDR3 region has 14 residues. Losses at the gene ends were 3 bases for V and 3 bases for J; bases not matched to a gene: 2.

This rearrangement joins TRBV11-2 to TRBJ1-1; possible D gene TRBD1, 6 bases. Deletions cut 3 bases from V and 1 base from J, with 9 bases between. This CDR3 spans 14 amino acids. Looked up from germline, CDR1 is SGHAT and CDR2 is FQNNGV. The CDR3 here is CASSFGTQNTEAFF. The CDR3 DNA reads as TGTGCCAGCAGCTTCGGGACACAGAACACTGAAGCTTTCTTT. Full variable domain (rest looked up from reference TRBV11-2 and TRBJ1-1): EAGVAQSPRYKIIEKRQSVAFWCNPISGHATLYWYQQILGQGPKLLIQFQNNGVVDDSQLPKDRFSAERLKGVDSTLKIQPAKLEDSAVYLCASSFGTQNTEAFFGQGTRLTVV.

The CDR3 protein is CASSYTGSYEQYF. CDR3 nucleotide sequence: TGTGCCAGCAGTTACACAGGGAGCTACGAGCAGTACTTC. The genes are TRBV6-6 and TRBJ2-7, with D tentatively TRBD1 (6 bases). Trimming took off 2 bases at V and 3 bases at J, with 8 bases between the two ends. The V gene's germline CDR1 is MNHNY and CDR2 SVGAGI (reference sequence). The CDR3 extends over 13 amino acids.

The chain uses TRBV30 and TRBJ2-7, with D possibly TRBD2 on 5 matching bases. Germline CDR1 and CDR2: GTSNPN and SVGIG (reference sequence). V was pared by 3 bases and J by 0 bases, with 12 bases between. This CDR3 has 14 residues. CDR3 region: CAWSEGTSSYEQYF. In DNA, the CDR3 is TGTGCCTGGAGCGAGGGTACTAGCTCCTACGAGCAGTACTTC.

The chain carries TRBV5-1 and TRBJ2-1; a possible D gene is TRBD1 (5 bases). Trimming took off 2 bases at V and 7 bases at J, with 13 bases between the two ends. The CDR3 consists of 14 residues. Germline V gives CDR1 SGHRS, CDR2 YFSETQ. The CDR3 sequence is CASSFAGNRNEQFF. The CDR3 DNA is TGCGCCAGCAGCTTTGCAGGGAATAGAAATGAGCAGTTCTTC.

The rearrangement joins TRBV21-1 to TRBJ2-1; TRBD1 reflects the table's D call only, with no check against the DNA. TRBV21-1 is a pseudogene locus. The CDR3 is 16 amino acids. The CDR3 reads CASSPTGTGRYNEQFF. The CDR3 coding sequence is TGTGCCAGCAGCCCTACCGGGACAGGGAGATACAATGAGCAGTTCTTC.

This clone was recorded a few times. The gene calls are TRBV5-4 and TRBJ2-7; 9 bases line up with TRBD2. The germline CDR1 and CDR2 sequences are SGHNT and YYREEE (reference sequence). There are 16 residues in the CDR3. Trimming at V came to 4 bases and at J to 2 bases, leaving 10 bases not matched to a gene. Written as DNA, the CDR3 is TGTGCCAGCAGCCCATCGCTACTAGCGGGCGCCTACGAGCAGTACTTC. The encoded protein is CASSPSLLAGAYEQYF.

This CDR3 reads CASSEGDGNQPQHF. The CDR3 DNA reads as TGTGCCAGCAGTGAGGGAGATGGCAATCAGCCCCAGCATTTT. This chain uses TRBV6-4 with TRBJ1-5; no firm D call. CDR1 is MRHNA, CDR2 SNTAGT, per germline. Trimming removed 3 bases from V and 2 bases from J, with 8 bases in between. CDR3 length: 14 amino acids.

The J gene is TRBJ2-7, the V gene TRBV7-9, with a tentative D call TRBD2 (7 bases). Trimming took off 4 bases at V and 3 bases at J, with 16 bases between the two ends. The CDR3 has 15 residues. Per the germline V gene, CDR1 is SEHNR and CDR2 is FQNEAQ (reference sequence). CDR3 protein: CASSSVGGQFYEQYF. The DNA for the CDR3 is TGTGCCAGCAGCTCGGTCGGGGGGCAATTCTACGAGCAGTACTTC.